Below are 4 T cell receptor beta chains sequenced from a single sample in a study of regulatory T cells in long-lasting Graves disease. Libraries of TCR beta came from iRepertoire HTBI primers plus Arm-PCR of CDR3 regions. TCRdb processed the multiplex PCR reads anew with MiXCR; each CDR3 protein has one entry. This table has around 500,000 distinct CDR3 sequences, around 21% appearing once. Time point: persistent/refractory GD, antithyroid drugs over 5 years with positive TRAb. PBMC-extracted RNA yielded the TCR library. The source was peripheral blood mononuclear cells (PBMCs), collected when the disease was refractory, from a patient treated with antithyroid drugs. All receptors derive from a female donor with Graves disease.

This clonotype was counted a few times. This chain uses TRBV6-5 with TRBJ2-1; TRBD2 is a possible D gene (6 bases). Germline values: CDR1 MNHEY, CDR2 SVGAGI. The V and J ends lost 0 bases and 0 bases respectively, with 18 bases between them. This CDR3 region has 19 residues. CDR3 bases: TGTGCCAGCAGTTACTCGATCGGGGGTAGCGGAGGCTCCTACAATGAGCAGTTCTTC. It codes for CASSYSIGGSGGSYNEQFF.

This clonotype was observed many times. CDR3 DNA: TGTGCCAGCAGTTTCTTTGGTCCCGGAGAGACCCAGTACTTC. This gives the protein CASSFFGPGETQYF. The chain links TRBV28 to TRBJ2-5, with D uncertain. Trimming removed 3 bases at V and 4 bases at J, with 12 bases between. The CDR3 is made up of 14 amino acids. Germline lookup yields CDR1 MDHEN and CDR2 SYDVKM. Supplemented by reference TRBV28 and TRBJ2-5, the full variable domain reads DVKVTQSSRYLVKRTGEKVFLECVQDMDHENMFWYRQDPGLGLRLIYFSYDVKMKEKGDIPEGYSVSREKKERFSLILESASTNQTSMYLCASSFFGPGETQYFGPGTRLLVL.

On this clonotype: Its ends do not fully match the called genes, so a read error is possible. V is TRBV11-1 and J is TRBJ2-7, with 7 bases fitting TRBD1. Germline values: CDR1 SGHAT, CDR2 FQDESV (reference sequence). This CDR3 is 15 amino acids long. The CDR3 spells CTSSPGQVLSNEQYF. CDR3 sequence (DNA): TGTACCAGCAGCCCTGGACAGGTCCTTTCGAACGAGCAGTACTTC.

There are many counts of this clonotype. V and J are TRBV20-1 and TRBJ1-2, with a possible D match to TRBD1 (6 bases). Trimming removed 2 bases from V and 4 bases from J, with 14 bases in between. This CDR3 contains 14 residues. Per the germline V gene, CDR1 is DFQATT and CDR2 is SNEGSKA (reference sequence). This chain's CDR3 is CSARLAGEGYGYTF. In DNA form, the CDR3 reads TGCAGTGCTAGACTGGCAGGGGAGGGCTATGGCTACACCTTC.